The 19 T cell receptor beta chains below were found in one sample sequenced in a study of yellow fever vaccine responses in identical twins. TCRdb re-analysed the RT-PCR reads in MiXCR, keeping a single row per CDR3 protein. The sample includes more than 30,000 distinct CDR3 sequences, about 63% of them seen just once. This sample comprised T cells from blood (PBMCs), unsorted or a sorted subset (not recorded which), obtained before or after yellow fever vaccination (not recorded which). Every receptor here comes from a woman under 30 who received the yellow fever vaccine.

The chain joins TRBV29-1 to TRBJ2-3; tentative D call: TRBD1 (6 bases). The CDR3 length is 13 residues. Germline assignment: CDR1 SQVTM and CDR2 ANQGSEA. Trimming cost V 3 bases and J 4 bases, with 11 bases left between them. Here the CDR3 DNA reads TGCAGCGTTGATCTGGGGGCCTCAGATACGCAGTATTTT. Its protein is CSVDLGASDTQYF.

This clonotype has just a few counts. This chain connects TRBV4-3 to TRBJ2-1; a weak D match, TRBD1 (6 bases). The V end was cut by 1 base, the J end by 7 bases, with 17 bases between. This CDR3 has 16 amino acids. CDR1 and CDR2 (germline): LGHNA, YSLEER. The CDR3 reads CASSQVLQGRPNEQFF. The CDR3 nucleotides are TGCGCCAGCAGCCAAGTTTTACAGGGACGACCAAATGAGCAGTTCTTC.

The V call is TRBV15, the J call TRBJ2-7; D is ambiguous. Germline assignment: CDR1 LNHNV and CDR2 YYDKDF (reference sequence). Trimming shortened V by 0 bases and J by 2 bases, and 11 bases separated the two germline ends. The CDR3 spans 15 residues. CDR3 sequence (DNA): TGTGCCACCAGCAGAGATGCGGCCCCCACCTACGAGCAGTACTTC. Translated, it gives CATSRDAAPTYEQYF.

This clonotype occurred a few times. This sequence joins TRBV29-1 and TRBJ2-5, with 8 bases that match TRBD2. This CDR3 has 14 residues. The V gene's germline CDR1 is SQVTM and CDR2 ANQGSEA. J gave up 2 bases and V 3 bases, and 5 bases lay outside the gene matches. CDR3 in DNA: TGCAGCGTTGAGGAGCGGGGGTTTCAAGAGACCCAGTACTTC. This codes for CSVEERGFQETQYF.

This clonotype is medium-sized in the sample. J is TRBJ2-1 and V is TRBV12-3 or TRBV12-4; D is undetermined. The germline V and J ends were trimmed by 5 bases and 5 bases, with 10 bases remaining between them. The CDR3 is made up of 13 amino acids. The CDR3 DNA reads as TGTGCCAGCAGTGTAACTATAAACAATGAGCAGTTCTTC. Translating it yields CASSVTINNEQFF.

This clonotype was seen a few times. The chain links TRBV11-2 to TRBJ2-1; no reliable D call. Trimming removed 6 bases from V and 0 bases from J, with 18 bases in between. There are 17 residues in the CDR3. Germline V gene lookup returns CDR1 SGHAT and CDR2 FQNNGV. The CDR3 nucleotides are TGTGCCAGCAGACCTACATCCTTATCGAGCTCCTACAATGAGCAGTTCTTC. It codes for CASRPTSLSSSYNEQFF.

The V and J genes are TRBV2 and TRBJ2-2, with 7 bases lining up with TRBD2. Germline V gene data show CDR1 as SNHLY and CDR2 as FYNNEI. The junction had 3 bases not matched to a gene; V was cut back by 6 bases and J by 2 bases. The CDR3 runs to 14 residues. The CDR3: CASRLAVNTGELFF. In nucleotides, the CDR3 is TGTGCCAGCAGGCTAGCGGTCAACACCGGGGAGCTGTTTTTT.

This clonotype has a handful of counts. The chain is built from TRBV12-3 or TRBV12-4 and TRBJ2-3, with no clear D. The CDR3 is 14 amino acids. The V end was cut by 3 bases, the J end by 0 bases, with 7 bases between. The CDR3 DNA reads as TGTGCCAGCAGTTTGAAGGGCAGCACAGATACGCAGTATTTT. Residues: CASSLKGSTDTQYF.

This CDR3 is CASSQFNEQFF. The CDR3 nucleotides are TGCGCCAGCAGCCAATTCAATGAGCAGTTCTTC. This chain links TRBV4-3 with TRBJ2-1; unclear D gene. This CDR3 is 11 amino acids long. The V gene lost 2 bases and the J gene lost 6 bases, with 2 bases spanning the gap. Germline assignment: CDR1 LGHNA and CDR2 YSLEER.

The V call is TRBV29-1, the J call TRBJ2-7; 9 nucleotides match TRBD2. The CDR3 length is 11 residues. Losses at the gene ends were 7 bases for V and 6 bases for J; bases not matched to a gene: 4. Per germline, CDR1 SQVTM and CDR2 ANQGSEA. The CDR3 region is CSAQTSGEQYF. The CDR3, as DNA: TGCAGCGCCCAGACTAGCGGCGAGCAGTACTTC.

The chain uses TRBV10-3 and TRBJ2-7; 9 bases are a match to TRBD1. V shed 0 bases, J shed 4 bases, and the junction held 1 base outside the gene matches. Germline CDR1 is ENHRY and CDR2 is SYGVKD. The CDR3 has 14 amino acids. The CDR3 here is CAISESDRGYEQYV. DNA for the CDR3: TGTGCCATCAGTGAGTCGGACAGGGGTTACGAGCAGTACGTC.

This chain uses TRBV25-1 with TRBJ2-1; 14 bases agree with TRBD2. The CDR3 has 17 amino acids. The V gene end was trimmed by 5 bases and the J gene end by 8 bases; junction bases not matched to a gene: 11. The germline V gene encodes CDR1 MGHDK and CDR2 SYGVNS. Written as DNA, the CDR3 is TGTGCCAGCAGTCCCCTTCGACTAGCGGGAGGGCCACATGAGCAGTTCTTC. Translating gives CASSPLRLAGGPHEQFF.

V gene TRBV24-1 combines with J gene TRBJ2-7; D is possibly TRBD1 (5 bases). This CDR3 spans 14 amino acids. Germline V gene data show CDR1 as KGHDR and CDR2 as SFDVKD. Between the trimmed V and J ends, which lost 3 bases and 2 bases, there was a span of 10 bases. The CDR3 spells CATSDPKDTYEQYF. The CDR3 DNA sequence: TGTGCCACCAGTGATCCAAAGGACACCTACGAGCAGTACTTC.

J is TRBJ1-2 and V is TRBV6-5, with 9 positions matching TRBD1. This CDR3 region has 13 residues. Germline V gene sequence: CDR1 MNHEY, CDR2 SVGAGI. J lost 14 bases, V lost 0 bases, and 7 bases had no gene match. The CDR3, as DNA: TGTGCCAGCAGTTACTCGGGTGGGGACAGGGTTACCTTC. This translates into CASSYSGGDRVTF.

This clonotype was counted only a few times. The chain links TRBV5-5 to TRBJ2-4; 7 bases match TRBD1. J lost 8 bases, V lost 3 bases, and 11 bases had no gene match. The length of the CDR3 is 15 residues. Per the germline V gene, CDR1 is SGHKS and CDR2 is YYEKEE (reference sequence). For the CDR3, the DNA is TGTGCCAGCAGCTCCCGAGGGGGCAGCCTATACATTCAGTACTTC. Translation: CASSSRGGSLYIQYF.

The CDR3 spells CATSAPDRGHNEQFF. In DNA, the CDR3 is TGTGCCACCAGTGCCCCGGACAGGGGACACAATGAGCAGTTCTTC. The gene calls are TRBV24-1 and TRBJ2-1; 9 nucleotides align to TRBD1. CDR3 length equals 15 residues. Germline V gene sequence: CDR1 KGHDR, CDR2 SFDVKD. V gave up 5 bases and J gave up 5 bases; unmatched junction bases: 6.

This clonotype has a handful of counts. The chain joins TRBV18 to TRBJ2-1; D gene unclear. V lost 4 bases, J lost 0 bases, and 13 bases lay in between. Germline-derived CDR1 and CDR2 are KGHSH and LQKENI. The CDR3 is made up of 16 amino acids. This CDR3 is CASSRKDQASYNEQFF. DNA of the CDR3: TGTGCCAGCTCACGCAAAGATCAGGCCTCCTACAATGAGCAGTTCTTC.

This clonotype has only a few counts. This rearrangement joins TRBV20-1 to TRBJ2-5; weak D call: TRBD2 (6 bases). The V end was cut by 3 bases, the J end by 1 base, with 12 bases between. The CDR3 consists of 14 residues. Germline V gene lookup returns CDR1 DFQATT and CDR2 SNEGSKA (reference sequence). The CDR3 DNA sequence: TGCAGTGCTAGGGCAATGACTAGCCAAGAGACCCAGTACTTC. Its translation is CSARAMTSQETQYF.

This clonotype was counted only a few times. V is TRBV28 and J is TRBJ2-7; 8 nucleotides match TRBD2. After removal of 7 bases from V and 7 bases from J, the junction contained 15 bases not matched to a gene. The CDR3 totals 15 residues. CDR1 is MDHEN, CDR2 SYDVKM, per germline. DNA of the CDR3: TGTGCCAGCACCCCCTCCGGACTAGCCTCGGGGGAGCAGTACTTC. Translated: CASTPSGLASGEQYF.